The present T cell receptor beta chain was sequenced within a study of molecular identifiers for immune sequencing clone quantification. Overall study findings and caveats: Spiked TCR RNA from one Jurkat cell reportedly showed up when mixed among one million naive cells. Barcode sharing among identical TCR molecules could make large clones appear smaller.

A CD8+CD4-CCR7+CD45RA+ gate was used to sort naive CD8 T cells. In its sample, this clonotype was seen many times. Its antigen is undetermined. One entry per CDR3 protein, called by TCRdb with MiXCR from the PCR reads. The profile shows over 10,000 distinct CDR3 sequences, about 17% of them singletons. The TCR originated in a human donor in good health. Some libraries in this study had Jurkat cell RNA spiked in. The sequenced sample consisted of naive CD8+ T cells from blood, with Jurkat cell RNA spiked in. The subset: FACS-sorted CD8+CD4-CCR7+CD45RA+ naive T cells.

The CDR3 DNA reads as TGTGCCAGCAGTTTTGGTAGGACAACGGGGGAGCTGTTTTTT. It specifies CASSFGRTTGELFF. The chain joins TRBV28 to TRBJ2-2; D is possibly TRBD1 (5 bases). The CDR3 has 14 amino acids. The V end was cut by 3 bases, the J end by 8 bases, with 13 bases between. CDR1 MDHEN and CDR2 SYDVKM come from the germline V gene.